A selection of T cell receptor beta chains follows, all from one sample in a study of T cells in Graves' hyperthyroidism and ophthalmopathy. TCRdb reprocessed the multiplex PCR reads with MiXCR, giving one entry per CDR3 protein. The table lists under 400,000 distinct CDR3 sequences, 15% to 19% of them singletons, with around 30% in the top ten. Material: blood. All receptors come from a woman aged 18 to 35 with Graves' hyperthyroidism that later progressed to Graves' ophthalmopathy. The CDR3 runs from the conserved cysteine through the conserved F or W. D genes are given only for firm matches. For some rows the clone size is stated as once, few or many, or as a class when expanded; others skip it.

clone_size: -; d_call: -; j_call: TRBJ2-2; cdr3_length: 13; v_call: TRBV6-2/TRBV6-3; cdr3_aa: CASSDSGTGELFF; cdr3_nt: TGTGCCAGCAGTGATTCAGGGACCGGGGAGCTGTTTTTT
clone_size: many; d_call: -; j_call: TRBJ1-5; cdr3_length: 14; v_call: TRBV7-6; cdr3_aa: CASSPWVGNQPQHF; cdr3_nt: TGTGCCAGCAGCCCTTGGGTAGGGAATCAGCCCCAGCATTTT
clone_size: few; d_call: TRBD1; j_call: TRBJ2-2; cdr3_length: 15; v_call: TRBV28; cdr3_aa: CASSPRTGYSGELFF; cdr3_nt: TGTGCCAGCAGCCCCCGGACAGGGTACAGCGGGGAGCTGTTTTTT
clone_size: -; d_call: TRBD2; j_call: TRBJ2-5; cdr3_length: 14; v_call: TRBV5-1; cdr3_aa: CASSLVSGRETQYF; cdr3_nt: TGCGCCAGCAGCTTGGTTAGCGGGCGAGAGACCCAGTACTTC
clone_size: many; d_call: TRBD2; j_call: TRBJ2-1; cdr3_length: 14; v_call: TRBV14; cdr3_aa: CASSQGLWGGEQFF; cdr3_nt: TGTGCCAGCAGCCAAGGCCTATGGGGGGGTGAGCAGTTCTTC
clone_size: -; d_call: TRBD1; j_call: TRBJ1-3; cdr3_length: 21; v_call: TRBV5-1; cdr3_aa: CASSLEGQGFGQVSSGNTIYF; cdr3_nt: TGCGCCAGCAGCTTGGAGGGACAGGGGTTTGGTCAAGTTTCCTCTGGAAACACCATATATTTT
clone_size: many; d_call: TRBD1; j_call: TRBJ2-7; cdr3_length: 14; v_call: TRBV6-1; cdr3_aa: CASSGTGDAYEQYF; cdr3_nt: TGTGCCAGCAGTGGGACAGGGGACGCCTACGAGCAGTACTTC
clone_size: once; d_call: -; j_call: TRBJ1-5; cdr3_length: 12; v_call: TRBV6-2/TRBV6-3; cdr3_aa: CASNPLPQPQHF; cdr3_nt: TGTGCCAGCAATCCACTCCCCCAGCCCCAGCATTTT
clone_size: few; d_call: -; j_call: TRBJ2-2; cdr3_length: 13; v_call: TRBV24-1; cdr3_aa: CATSGRGIGELFF; cdr3_nt: TGTGCCACCAGTGGCAGGGGCATCGGGGAGCTGTTTTTT
clone_size: few; d_call: -; j_call: TRBJ2-3; cdr3_length: 13; v_call: TRBV6-1; cdr3_aa: CASSGVSTDTQYF; cdr3_nt: TGTGCCAGCAGTGGAGTTAGCACAGATACGCAGTATTTT
clone_size: many; d_call: -; j_call: TRBJ1-6; cdr3_length: 12; v_call: TRBV9; cdr3_aa: CASSVGSGALHF; cdr3_nt: TGTGCCAGCAGCGTAGGATCCGGAGCCCTCCACTTT
clone_size: -; d_call: -; j_call: TRBJ2-1; cdr3_length: 17; v_call: TRBV24-1; cdr3_aa: CATSESGTPLSYNEQFF; cdr3_nt: TGTGCCACCAGTGAGTCGGGAACTCCCCTCTCCTACAATGAGCAGTTCTTC
clone_size: many; d_call: -; j_call: TRBJ2-7; cdr3_length: 13; v_call: TRBV20-1; cdr3_aa: CSARARTVYEQYF; cdr3_nt: TGCAGTGCTAGAGCTCGTACAGTCTACGAGCAGTACTTC
clone_size: many; d_call: TRBD2; j_call: TRBJ2-3; cdr3_length: 17; v_call: TRBV28; cdr3_aa: CASTLGLAGGPGDTQYF; cdr3_nt: TGTGCCAGCACCCTCGGACTAGCGGGAGGGCCTGGAGATACGCAGTATTTT